Listed below are T cell receptor beta chains from one sample, sequenced in a study of shared clonotypes between healthy human individuals. Produced via immunoSEQ multiplex PCR; TCRdb's table is partial and in-frame only. This sample has some 2 million clones, with approximately 95% found just once. Specimen: naive CD8+ T cells sorted from blood. The receptors here all came from a young man in good health. CDR3s include the opening cysteine and the closing phenylalanine or tryptophan. A D gene is named only where the DNA matches it firmly. The size of a clone is reported for some rows only, either as once, few or many, or as a class for expanded clones.

cdr3_nt: TGTGCCAGCAGCGTAGGAGGGAAAATGGGCGAGCAGTACTTC; cdr3_aa: CASSVGGKMGEQYF; j_call: TRBJ2-7; v_call: TRBV9; clone_size: NA; d_call: NA
cdr3_nt: TGTGCCAGCAGTGAAGCAGGAGGGCAGGCAGGATTTAGAACCTTC; cdr3_aa: CASSEAGGQAGFRTF; j_call: TRBJ1-2; v_call: TRBV2; clone_size: NA; d_call: NA
cdr3_nt: TGTGCCACCGCGGGAGAGCTCTACAATGAGCAGTTCTTC; cdr3_aa: CATAGELYNEQFF; j_call: TRBJ2-1; v_call: TRBV15; clone_size: once; d_call: TRBD2
cdr3_nt: TGTGCCAGCGGGGGGCAGGGTAATGAAAAACTGTTTTTT; cdr3_aa: CASGGQGNEKLFF; j_call: TRBJ1-4; v_call: TRBV5-6; clone_size: NA; d_call: NA
cdr3_nt: TGTGCCAGCAGCCGCGGGGGAGGCTACACCTTC; cdr3_aa: CASSRGGGYTF; j_call: TRBJ1-2; v_call: TRBV11-2; clone_size: NA; d_call: NA
cdr3_nt: TGCGCCAGCAGCCAAGATTGGGGGGGAGGAACTGAAGCTTTCTTT; cdr3_aa: CASSQDWGGGTEAFF; j_call: TRBJ1-1; v_call: TRBV4-3; clone_size: NA; d_call: NA
cdr3_nt: TGTGCCAGCAGCCCAGCCGGGACAGGAACCTACGAGCAGTACTTC; cdr3_aa: CASSPAGTGTYEQYF; j_call: TRBJ2-7; v_call: TRBV13; clone_size: once; d_call: TRBD1
cdr3_nt: TGTGCCAGCAGCTTACCAGGGTCTTGGGAGCAGTACTTC; cdr3_aa: CASSLPGSWEQYF; j_call: TRBJ2-7; v_call: TRBV7-9; clone_size: NA; d_call: NA
cdr3_nt: TGTGCCAGTAGCCCTGGACAGGGCTCCTCCTACGAGCAGTACTTC; cdr3_aa: CASSPGQGSSYEQYF; j_call: TRBJ2-7; v_call: TRBV19; clone_size: NA; d_call: TRBD1
cdr3_nt: TGTGCCAGCAGCCCGGGGGGCCCCAACGAGCAGTACTTC; cdr3_aa: CASSPGGPNEQYF; j_call: TRBJ2-7; v_call: TRBV13; clone_size: NA; d_call: NA
cdr3_nt: TGTGCCAGCAGTTACTCGGTGCAGGGATATAACTATGGCTACACCTTC; cdr3_aa: CASSYSVQGYNYGYTF; j_call: TRBJ1-2; v_call: TRBV6-6; clone_size: NA; d_call: NA
cdr3_nt: TGTGCCAGCAGTTACTCTGGAACGGAGGGGTTCGCTGAAGCTTTCTTT; cdr3_aa: CASSYSGTEGFAEAFF; j_call: TRBJ1-1; v_call: TRBV6-5; clone_size: NA; d_call: NA
cdr3_nt: TGTGCCAGCAGCCTCCGCGCACCCTACGAGCAGTACTTC; cdr3_aa: CASSLRAPYEQYF; j_call: TRBJ2-7; v_call: TRBV7-2; clone_size: once; d_call: NA
cdr3_nt: TGCGCCAGCAGCAAGACGGTGGTTGGGAACACTGAAGCTTTCTTT; cdr3_aa: CASSKTVVGNTEAFF; j_call: TRBJ1-1; v_call: TRBV4-3; clone_size: NA; d_call: NA
cdr3_nt: TGTGCCAGTAGTATTGACCGGGAGGGCCCGGATGAGCAATTCTTC; cdr3_aa: CASSIDREGPDEQFF; j_call: TRBJ2-1; v_call: TRBV19; clone_size: NA; d_call: TRBD2
cdr3_nt: TGTGCCAGTAGTATCGAAAATTCACCCCTCCACTTT; cdr3_aa: CASSIENSPLHF; j_call: TRBJ1-6; v_call: TRBV19; clone_size: NA; d_call: NA
cdr3_nt: TGTGCCAGCAGCCCTTACGAGAGTGAAGCTTTCTTT; cdr3_aa: CASSPYESEAFF; j_call: TRBJ1-1; v_call: TRBV13; clone_size: once; d_call: NA
cdr3_nt: TGTGCCGGGACTAGCGGGAACACAGATACGCAGTATTTT; cdr3_aa: CAGTSGNTDTQYF; j_call: TRBJ2-3; v_call: TRBV2; clone_size: NA; d_call: TRBD2
cdr3_nt: TGTGCCAGCAGCCCCCGGGACAGCTCCTACAATGAGCAGTTCTTC; cdr3_aa: CASSPRDSSYNEQFF; j_call: TRBJ2-1; v_call: TRBV13; clone_size: NA; d_call: TRBD1
cdr3_nt: TGTGCCAGCAGCAGGACAGGGATGGGCGGGGAGCTGTTTTTT; cdr3_aa: CASSRTGMGGELFF; j_call: TRBJ2-2; v_call: TRBV9; clone_size: once; d_call: TRBD1
cdr3_nt: TGTGCCAGCAGTCCCACAGGGATTCCAAACTATGGCTACACCTTC; cdr3_aa: CASSPTGIPNYGYTF; j_call: TRBJ1-2; v_call: TRBV6-5; clone_size: NA; d_call: NA
cdr3_nt: TGTGCCAGCAGTTTACGACAGGGGGCCTACACTGAAGCTTTCTTT; cdr3_aa: CASSLRQGAYTEAFF; j_call: TRBJ1-1; v_call: TRBV28; clone_size: NA; d_call: TRBD1
cdr3_nt: TGTGCCAGCAGCGTAGGTAAAGGGGGACCCCTCCACTTT; cdr3_aa: CASSVGKGGPLHF; j_call: TRBJ1-6; v_call: TRBV9; clone_size: NA; d_call: NA
cdr3_nt: TGTGCCATCAGTAGGACCCAAGAGGGATACGGTCTCACTGAAGCTTTCTTT; cdr3_aa: CAISRTQEGYGLTEAFF; j_call: TRBJ1-1; v_call: TRBV10-3; clone_size: once; d_call: NA
cdr3_nt: TGTGCCAGCGGGAGGGGCTACAATGAGCAGTTCTTC; cdr3_aa: CASGRGYNEQFF; j_call: TRBJ2-1; v_call: TRBV5-4; clone_size: NA; d_call: TRBD2
cdr3_nt: TGTGCCAGCAGCTTAGAGTGGAATGAGCAGTTCTTC; cdr3_aa: CASSLEWNEQFF; j_call: TRBJ2-1; v_call: TRBV7-8; clone_size: NA; d_call: NA
cdr3_nt: TGTGCCAGCAGTTTAAGCTGGCTAGGAGATGAGCAGTTCTTC; cdr3_aa: CASSLSWLGDEQFF; j_call: TRBJ2-1; v_call: TRBV27; clone_size: NA; d_call: NA
cdr3_nt: TGTGCCAGCAGCCTTACAGGGGAGAACACTGAAGCTTTCTTT; cdr3_aa: CASSLTGENTEAFF; j_call: TRBJ1-1; v_call: TRBV6-5; clone_size: NA; d_call: TRBD1
cdr3_nt: TGTGCCAGCAGCGTGGTGGAGATAAGCAGTGAGCAGTTCTTC; cdr3_aa: CASSVVEISSEQFF; j_call: TRBJ2-1; v_call: TRBV9; clone_size: NA; d_call: NA
cdr3_nt: TGTGCCAGCAGTTACTCCACCTCGGACACCATATATTTT; cdr3_aa: CASSYSTSDTIYF; j_call: TRBJ1-3; v_call: TRBV6-5; clone_size: NA; d_call: NA
cdr3_nt: TGTGCCAGCAGCAAGCTGGGACAGGGAAACACTGAAGCTTTCTTT; cdr3_aa: CASSKLGQGNTEAFF; j_call: TRBJ1-1; v_call: TRBV7-9; clone_size: NA; d_call: TRBD1
cdr3_nt: TGTGCCAGTAGTCAATCGATGGACAGTCTTGGGGCCAACGTCCTGACTTTC; cdr3_aa: CASSQSMDSLGANVLTF; j_call: TRBJ2-6; v_call: TRBV19; clone_size: NA; d_call: NA
cdr3_nt: TGTGCCAGTGACGACGGAGCCCGCACAGATACGCAGTATTTT; cdr3_aa: CASDDGARTDTQYF; j_call: TRBJ2-3; v_call: TRBV7-9; clone_size: NA; d_call: NA
cdr3_nt: TGTGCCAGCAGCTCTAGGGGGGCCGGGGAGCTGTTTTTT; cdr3_aa: CASSSRGAGELFF; j_call: TRBJ2-2; v_call: TRBV7-2; clone_size: NA; d_call: NA
cdr3_nt: TGTGCCTGGAGCGTGGGCAGCACCTACGAGCAGTACTTC; cdr3_aa: CAWSVGSTYEQYF; j_call: TRBJ2-7; v_call: TRBV30; clone_size: NA; d_call: NA
cdr3_nt: TGTGCCAGCAGCCCCGGGACAGGGCTATACGAGCAGTACTTC; cdr3_aa: CASSPGTGLYEQYF; j_call: TRBJ2-7; v_call: TRBV6-5; clone_size: NA; d_call: TRBD1
cdr3_nt: TGTGCCAGCAGCTTGTACCGGGGCCAGACTGAAGCTTTCTTT; cdr3_aa: CASSLYRGQTEAFF; j_call: TRBJ1-1; v_call: TRBV5-5; clone_size: NA; d_call: NA
cdr3_nt: TGCGCCAGCAGGAGCGGGGGCCCCACAGATACGCAGTATTTT; cdr3_aa: CASRSGGPTDTQYF; j_call: TRBJ2-3; v_call: TRBV10-1; clone_size: NA; d_call: TRBD2
cdr3_nt: TGTGCCAGCAGCTTACCTGGGGGGGACGAGCAGTACTTC; cdr3_aa: CASSLPGGDEQYF; j_call: TRBJ2-7; v_call: TRBV7-9; clone_size: NA; d_call: TRBD2
cdr3_nt: TGTGCCAGCAGCTTTGCCCCAGATTCCTACGAGCAGTACTTC; cdr3_aa: CASSFAPDSYEQYF; j_call: TRBJ2-7; v_call: TRBV5-6; clone_size: few; d_call: NA
cdr3_nt: TGTGCCAGCAGCCTTCTGGGGGGGGACACTGAAGCTTTCTTT; cdr3_aa: CASSLLGGDTEAFF; j_call: TRBJ1-1; v_call: TRBV27; clone_size: NA; d_call: NA
cdr3_nt: TGCGCCAGCAGCCAAGTGGCAGGACCGTCCTCCTACGAGCAGTACTTC; cdr3_aa: CASSQVAGPSSYEQYF; j_call: TRBJ2-7; v_call: TRBV4-3; clone_size: NA; d_call: NA
cdr3_nt: TGTGCCAGCAGTTACTCGGGACAGGGGACTGAAGCTTTCTTT; cdr3_aa: CASSYSGQGTEAFF; j_call: TRBJ1-1; v_call: TRBV6-6; clone_size: once; d_call: TRBD1
cdr3_nt: TGTGCCAGCAGCTTATCAGGGAAAGAGACCCAGTACTTC; cdr3_aa: CASSLSGKETQYF; j_call: TRBJ2-5; v_call: TRBV13; clone_size: NA; d_call: NA
cdr3_nt: TGCGCCAGCAGCCAAGGGACCACCGGAACCTACGAGCAGTACTTC; cdr3_aa: CASSQGTTGTYEQYF; j_call: TRBJ2-7; v_call: TRBV4-1; clone_size: NA; d_call: NA
cdr3_nt: TGTGCCAGCAGCCTATACGTGACAGGGGCGAACACTGAAGCTTTCTTT; cdr3_aa: CASSLYVTGANTEAFF; j_call: TRBJ1-1; v_call: TRBV28; clone_size: NA; d_call: TRBD1
cdr3_nt: TGTGCCAGTAGTTTTTCGACCGGGACTTTCTACGAGCAGTACTTC; cdr3_aa: CASSFSTGTFYEQYF; j_call: TRBJ2-7; v_call: TRBV19; clone_size: NA; d_call: NA
cdr3_nt: TGCGCCAGCAGCCAAGCCGGGACAGGGAAGAGTCCGCAGTATTTT; cdr3_aa: CASSQAGTGKSPQYF; j_call: TRBJ2-3; v_call: TRBV4-1; clone_size: NA; d_call: TRBD1
cdr3_nt: TGTGCCAGCAGTGATTCGGCAGGGGATAGCAATCAGCCCCAGCATTTT; cdr3_aa: CASSDSAGDSNQPQHF; j_call: TRBJ1-5; v_call: TRBV2; clone_size: once; d_call: NA
cdr3_nt: TGTGCCAGCAGTTTATCGGACAGCTACGAGCAGTACTTC; cdr3_aa: CASSLSDSYEQYF; j_call: TRBJ2-7; v_call: TRBV28; clone_size: once; d_call: NA
cdr3_nt: TGTGCCAGCAGCTTTACCGGGACAGGGGGCGCACCCTACGAGCAGTACTTC; cdr3_aa: CASSFTGTGGAPYEQYF; j_call: TRBJ2-7; v_call: TRBV5-4; clone_size: NA; d_call: TRBD1
cdr3_nt: TGTGCCAGCAGCTCCCCGCAATGGGGGACAGGGGCAAAAGGGGGTACGCAGTATTTT; cdr3_aa: CASSSPQWGTGAKGGTQYF; j_call: TRBJ2-3; v_call: TRBV7-9; clone_size: NA; d_call: TRBD1
cdr3_nt: TGTGCCAGCAGCTTAGATACAGGGACCTTCTACGAGCAGTACTTC; cdr3_aa: CASSLDTGTFYEQYF; j_call: TRBJ2-7; v_call: TRBV7-9; clone_size: once; d_call: NA
cdr3_nt: TGTGCCAGCAGCCACTCGGGACTAGCGGGGTCGAACACCGGGGAGCTGTTTTTT; cdr3_aa: CASSHSGLAGSNTGELFF; j_call: TRBJ2-2; v_call: TRBV7-2; clone_size: NA; d_call: TRBD2
cdr3_nt: TGTGCCAGCAGCTTGCCGGGAGGCTACAATGAGCAGTTCTTC; cdr3_aa: CASSLPGGYNEQFF; j_call: TRBJ2-1; v_call: TRBV5-5; clone_size: NA; d_call: TRBD2